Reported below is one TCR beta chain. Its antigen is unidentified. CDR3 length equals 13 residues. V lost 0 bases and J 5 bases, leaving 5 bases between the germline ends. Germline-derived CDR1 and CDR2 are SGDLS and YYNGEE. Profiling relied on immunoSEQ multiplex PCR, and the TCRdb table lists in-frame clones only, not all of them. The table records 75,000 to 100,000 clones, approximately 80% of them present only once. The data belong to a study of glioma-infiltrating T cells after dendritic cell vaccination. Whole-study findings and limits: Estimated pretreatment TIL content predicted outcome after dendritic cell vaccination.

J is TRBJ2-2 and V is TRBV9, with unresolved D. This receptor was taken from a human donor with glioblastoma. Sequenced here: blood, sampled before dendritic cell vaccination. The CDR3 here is CASSVGETGELFF. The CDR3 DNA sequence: TGTGCCAGCAGCGTAGGAGAAACCGGGGAGCTGTTTTTT. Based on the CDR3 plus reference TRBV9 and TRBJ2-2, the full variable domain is DSGVTQTPKHLITATGQRVTLRCSPRSGDLSVYWYQQSLDQGLQFLIQYYNGEERAKGNILERFSAQQFPDLHSELNLSSLELGDSALYFCASSVGETGELFFGEGSRLTVL.